The clone carrying this T cell receptor (beta chain) has a handful of counts. CDR1 is SQVTM, CDR2 ANQGSEA, per germline. CDR3 length: 13 residues. Deletions cut 4 bases from V and 0 bases from J, with 9 bases between. This sample was taken from a study of blood T cells in healthy people across ages. For the second PCR, which ran for 7 to 11 cycles, a sample-barcoded 5' primer and a J-beta primer mix were used. TCRdb called the 5' RACE reads again in MiXCR, with one record for every CDR3 protein. Of more than 1,400,000 distinct CDR3 sequences in the sample, 42% are singletons; the top ten hold around 8%.

The genes are TRBV29-1 and TRBJ1-1, with D unresolved. The TCR originated in a woman aged 18-29 years in good health. The sequencing sample was made of blood. In DNA, the CDR3 is TGCAGCGTTGCGCGGCGGATGAACACTGAAGCTTTCTTT. Translation gives CSVARRMNTEAFF.